This T cell receptor (beta chain) was found in a study of PD-L1 blockade in urothelial cancer. Study-wide context: From 0 to 3 prior chemotherapy regimens had been given to the patients. The median T cell count in blood samples was some 140,000.

Turning to this clone: Its antigen is unknown.

Notes on the study in general: By 3 weeks, tumor-associated blood clones had expanded more in durable-benefit patients.

Clones were read by immunoSEQ multiplex PCR, and TCRdb kept only the in-frame ones, dropping some. Among tens of thousands of clones listed, around 86% were seen once. Time point here: pretreatment peripheral blood. Germline CDR1 is MNHNS and CDR2 is SASEGT. Trimming shortened V by 2 bases and J by 6 bases, and 18 bases separated the two germline ends. This CDR3 comprises 16 residues. Sequencing used PBMCs, obtained around atezolizumab (anti-PD-L1) treatment. The sequence came from a man aged 65 to 85 with urothelial cancer. The chain combines TRBV6-1 with TRBJ2-3, with D perhaps matching TRBD2 (5 bases). DNA for the CDR3: TGTGCCAGCAGTGAACTAGCAACAGCGCGCGCGGATACGCAGTATTTT. This sequence encodes CASSELATARADTQYF.